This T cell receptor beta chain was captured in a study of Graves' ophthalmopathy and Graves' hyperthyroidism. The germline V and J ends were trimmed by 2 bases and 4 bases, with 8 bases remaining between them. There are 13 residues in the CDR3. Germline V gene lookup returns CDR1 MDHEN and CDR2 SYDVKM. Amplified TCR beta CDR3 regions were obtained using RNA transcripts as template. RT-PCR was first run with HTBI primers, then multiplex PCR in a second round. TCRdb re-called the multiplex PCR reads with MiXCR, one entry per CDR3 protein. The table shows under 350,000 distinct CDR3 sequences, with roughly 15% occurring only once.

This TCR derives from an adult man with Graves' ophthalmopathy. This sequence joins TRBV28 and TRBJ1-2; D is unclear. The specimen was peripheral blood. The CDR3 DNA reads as TGTGCCAGCAGTTTAACTCCCCTCTATGGCTACACCTTC. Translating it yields CASSLTPLYGYTF.